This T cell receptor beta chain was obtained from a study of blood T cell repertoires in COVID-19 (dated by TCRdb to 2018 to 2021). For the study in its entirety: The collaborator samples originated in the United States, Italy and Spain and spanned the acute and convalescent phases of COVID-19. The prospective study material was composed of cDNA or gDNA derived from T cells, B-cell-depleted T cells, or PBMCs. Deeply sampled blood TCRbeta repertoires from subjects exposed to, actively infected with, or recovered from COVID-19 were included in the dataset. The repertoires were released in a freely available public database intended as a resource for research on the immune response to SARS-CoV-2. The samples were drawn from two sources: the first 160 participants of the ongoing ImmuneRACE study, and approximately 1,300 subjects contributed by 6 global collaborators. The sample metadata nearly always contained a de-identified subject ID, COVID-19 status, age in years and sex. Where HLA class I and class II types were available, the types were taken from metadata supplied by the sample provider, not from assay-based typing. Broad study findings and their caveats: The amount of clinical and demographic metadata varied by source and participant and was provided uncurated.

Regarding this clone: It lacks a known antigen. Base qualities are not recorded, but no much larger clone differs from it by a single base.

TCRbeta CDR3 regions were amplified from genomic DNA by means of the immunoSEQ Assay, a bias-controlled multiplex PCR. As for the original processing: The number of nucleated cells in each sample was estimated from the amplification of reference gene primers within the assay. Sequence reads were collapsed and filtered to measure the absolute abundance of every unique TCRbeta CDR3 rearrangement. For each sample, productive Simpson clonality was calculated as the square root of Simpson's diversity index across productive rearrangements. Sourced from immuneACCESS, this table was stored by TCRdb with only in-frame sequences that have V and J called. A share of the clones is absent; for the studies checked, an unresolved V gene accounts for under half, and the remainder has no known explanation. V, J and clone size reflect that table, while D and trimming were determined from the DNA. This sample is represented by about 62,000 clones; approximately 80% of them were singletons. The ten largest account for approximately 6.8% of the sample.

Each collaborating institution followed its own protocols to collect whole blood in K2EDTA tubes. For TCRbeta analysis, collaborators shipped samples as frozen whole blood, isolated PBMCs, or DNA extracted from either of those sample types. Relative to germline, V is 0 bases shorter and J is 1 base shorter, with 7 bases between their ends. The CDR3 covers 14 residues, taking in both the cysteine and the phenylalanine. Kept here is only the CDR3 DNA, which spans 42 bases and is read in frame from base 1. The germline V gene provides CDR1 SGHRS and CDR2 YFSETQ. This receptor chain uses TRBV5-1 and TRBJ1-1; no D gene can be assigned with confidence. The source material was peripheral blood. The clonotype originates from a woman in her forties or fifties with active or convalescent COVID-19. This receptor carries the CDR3 CASSLVTGNTEAFF. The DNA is TGCGCCAGCAGCTTGGTAACGGGGAACACTGAAGCTTTCTTT.